One sample yielded the 14 T cell receptor beta chains listed below, sequenced in a study of tissue T cells after allogeneic stem cell transplantation. The table came from immunoSEQ multiplex PCR; TCRdb's copy has only in-frame clones and leaves some out. This sample has more than 20,000 clones; 55% to 75% occur once, and the top ten carry less than 0.8%. Sequencing used spleen. The receptors originated from a female BALB/c mouse in good health. Mouse MHC haplotype: H2-d.

This clone has a single count. Gene names and germline match the mouse. Read sequence stops 1 residue before the CDR3 end, and the germline J gene provides the missing end. This chain links TRBV1 with TRBJ1-4; D might be TRBD1 (6 bases). The CDR3 has 14 residues. The V and J ends lost 3 bases and 8 bases respectively, with 13 bases between them. The germline V gene has CDR1 NSQYPW and CDR2 LRSPGD (reference sequence). Incomplete CDR3 DNA: TGCACCTGCAGTGCGGCGGGACAACAAGAAAGATTATTT. This gives the protein CTCSAAGQQERLF. From start to end, the CDR3 is CTCSAAGQQERLFF.

With respect to this clone: Any gene name here is a mouse gene name. The CDR3 end lies 1 residue beyond the end of the read and is filled in from the germline J gene. J is TRBJ2-3 and V is TRBV29; D remains unclear. This CDR3 region has 13 residues. Deletions cut 1 base from V and 1 base from J, with 3 bases between. Germline CDR1 reads MSHET; CDR2 reads SYDVDS. The CDR3 sequence: CASSLWGAETLYF. The sequenced part of the CDR3 DNA is TGTGCTAGCAGTTTATGGGGTGCAGAAACGCTGTAT.

Worth noting for this clone: These gene names are mouse names. The sequenced fragment ends 1 residue before the CDR3 boundary, so the rest is inferred from the germline J gene. Within the sample, other DNA sequences also encode this same CDR3. The chain recombines TRBV2 with TRBJ1-2, with D tentatively TRBD1 (5 bases). Between the trimmed V and J ends, which lost 0 bases and 0 bases, there was a span of 5 bases. Germline V gene data show CDR1 as LGHNA and CDR2 as YSYQKL. The CDR3 is made up of 14 amino acids. CDR3 sequence: CASSQDRANSDYTF. The covered CDR3 bases are TGTGCCAGCAGCCAAGACAGGGCAAACTCCGACTACACC.

A remark on this clone: The genes and germline here are from mouse. The read comes to an end 1 residue before the CDR3 does, leaving the germline J gene to fill in the end. The chain couples TRBV13-1 to TRBJ2-5; D is possibly TRBD2 (7 bases). V gave up 3 bases and J gave up 6 bases, with 14 bases separating them. CDR3 size: 14 residues. Germline CDR1 reads NSHNY; CDR2 reads SYGAGN. The sequenced part of the CDR3 DNA is TGTGCCAGCAGTGCCGGGGGGCTGGAGGACACCCAGTAC. Translating it yields CASSAGGLEDTQY. The CDR3 in its entirety is CASSAGGLEDTQYF.

For this clone: Mouse germline and gene names are used. Sequencing ends 1 residue short of the CDR3 end; the germline J gene provides the rest. The same CDR3 also results from other DNA sequences found in this sample. The V gene is TRBV13-1, the J gene TRBJ1-3; D gene unclear. V was clipped by 1 base and J by 0 bases, with 11 bases between them. Germline V gene data show CDR1 as NSHNY and CDR2 as SYGAGN. The CDR3 consists of 16 residues. Incomplete CDR3 DNA: TGTGCCAGCAGTGATAACAGTCCTAATTCTGGAAATACGCTCTAT. Translating it yields CASSDNSPNSGNTLY. From start to end, the CDR3 is CASSDNSPNSGNTLYF.

About this clone itself: Genes and germline come from the mouse. The observed sequence ends 1 residue before the CDR3 terminus, with the missing tail filled in from the germline J gene. The chain carries TRBV31 and TRBJ2-7, with D perhaps matching TRBD2 (5 bases). This CDR3 comprises 13 residues. Trimming took 0 bases from V and 7 from J, leaving 13 bases between them. CDR1 is GKSSPN and CDR2 is SITVG in the germline V gene. The DNA read from the CDR3 is TGTGCCTGGAGTCTAGTGTGGGGAGGGGAACAGTAC. Translation gives CAWSLVWGGEQY. From start to end, the CDR3 is CAWSLVWGGEQYF.

Concerning this clone: Mouse gene names apply. The read finishes 1 residue shy of the CDR3 end, and the germline J gene is used to complete it. This chain connects TRBV13-2 to TRBJ2-4, with D tentatively TRBD1 or TRBD2 (5 bases each). CDR3 size: 15 residues. The germline V gene encodes CDR1 NNHNN and CDR2 SYGAGS (reference sequence). V lost 0 bases, J lost 2 bases, and 10 bases lay in between. The CDR3 bases that were read are TGTGCCAGCGGTGATGACGGGGGATCTCAAAACACCTTGTAC. Translating gives CASGDDGGSQNTLY. The entire CDR3 protein is CASGDDGGSQNTLYF.

Note on this clone: Gene names denote mouse genes. The CDR3 goes on 1 residue after the read ends, and that part is filled in from the germline J gene. The J gene is TRBJ1-4, the V gene TRBV29; 10 bases are a match to TRBD1. J was trimmed by 2 bases and V by 6 bases; bases with no gene match: 3. Germline-derived CDR1 and CDR2 are MSHET and SYDVDS. The CDR3 consists of 15 residues. The covered CDR3 bases are TGTGCTAGCAGGGGGACAGGGGTATCCAACGAAAGATTATTT. This gives the protein CASRGTGVSNERLF. The whole CDR3 reads CASRGTGVSNERLFF.

A note on this clone: Germline and genes: mouse. Incomplete CDR3 DNA: TGTGCCTGGAGGGACTGGGGGGGCGCGCAGGACACCCAGTAC. It translates to CAWRDWGGAQDTQY. The whole CDR3 sequence is CAWRDWGGAQDTQYF. The chain joins TRBV31 to TRBJ2-5; 13 nucleotides match TRBD2. Sequencing ends 1 residue short of the CDR3 end; the germline J gene provides the rest. CDR3 length: 15 amino acids. From germline, CDR1 is GKSSPN and CDR2 SITVG. V trimming: 3 bases; J trimming: 6 bases; junction bases outside the gene matches: 6.

Comment on this clone: Gene and germline names: mouse. The observed sequence ends 1 residue before the CDR3 terminus, with the missing tail filled in from the germline J gene. Other nucleotide sequences in the sample specify the same CDR3. The chain uses TRBV13-2 and TRBJ1-1, with D unclear. The V gene lost 2 bases and the J gene lost 6 bases, with 8 bases spanning the gap. CDR1 and CDR2 (germline): NNHNN, SYGAGS (reference sequence). The CDR3 extends over 12 amino acids. The CDR3 DNA, read in part, is TGTGCCAGCGGTGAGACGGGGTCAGAAGTCTTC. Its protein product is CASGETGSEVF. In full, the CDR3 reads CASGETGSEVFF.

Regarding this clone: Germline and genes here are mouse. The read ends 1 residue before the CDR3 terminus; that terminus is restored from the germline J gene. The genes are TRBV31 and TRBJ2-3, with 14 bases identical to TRBD2. After removal of 1 base from V and 4 bases from J, the junction contained 7 bases not matched to a gene. This CDR3 spans 17 amino acids. Germline V gene sequence: CDR1 GKSSPN, CDR2 SITVG. The DNA read from the CDR3 is TGTGCCTGGAGTCCGGGACTGGGGGGGCGCAAGACAGAAACGCTGTAT. Translating it yields CAWSPGLGGRKTETLY. The whole CDR3 sequence is CAWSPGLGGRKTETLYF.

Notes on this clone: One end of the junction varies from germline; a read error may be responsible. Gene names are mouse gene names. The sequence runs out 1 residue before the end of the CDR3; the remainder is reconstructed from the germline J gene. V is TRBV1 and J is TRBJ2-5, with 12 bases identical to TRBD1. Germline assignment: CDR1 NSQYPW and CDR2 LRSPGD (reference sequence). The CDR3 length is 14 residues. The CDR3 loop reads CTRSAPGQGATQYF. The CDR3 DNA, read in part, is TGCACCCGCAGTGCACCGGGACAGGGGGCCACCCAGTAC.

Points on this clone: The gene names here belong to mouse. The read gets to within 1 residue of the CDR3 end, and the germline J gene fills in the rest. The chain combines TRBV2 with TRBJ2-5, with 8 bases matching TRBD2. V was pared by 0 bases and J by 0 bases, with 5 bases of the junction left unmatched. CDR3 length equals 17 residues. CDR1 is LGHNA and CDR2 is YSYQKL in the germline V gene. CDR3 DNA, as far as it was read: TGTGCCAGCAGCCAAGAGAGGGGGGGCGCGAACCAAGACACCCAGTAC. It yields the protein CASSQERGGANQDTQY. In full, the CDR3 is CASSQERGGANQDTQYF.

As for this clone: Gene names are the mouse ones. The sequenced CDR3 bases are TGTGCCAGCAGTGATAGAGGGGCGAATCAAAACACCTTGTAC. This codes for CASSDRGANQNTLY. From start to end, the CDR3 is CASSDRGANQNTLYF. V gene TRBV13-1 combines with J gene TRBJ2-4; TRBD1 or TRBD2 may be the D gene (5 bases each). The CDR3 is cut off 1 residue early in the read; its end comes from the germline J gene. Germline loops: CDR1 NSHNY, CDR2 SYGAGN. This CDR3 has 15 amino acids. Trimming removed 1 base from V and 2 bases from J, with 11 bases in between.